These 23 T cell receptor beta chains were all obtained from the same sample, sequenced in a study of blood T cell repertoires in COVID-19. Assay used: immunoSEQ multiplex PCR; TCRdb lists only in-frame clones, some missing. The repertoire includes 100,000 to 150,000 clones, 84% of them detected once, and 2% to 3% sits in the top ten. Specimen: PBMCs or T cells enriched from blood (not recorded which). The receptors here all came from a man aged 40-49 years with acute COVID-19.

The chain employs TRBV4-1 and TRBJ2-5; 8 bases agree with TRBD1. V dropped 0 bases and J dropped 3; count of bases not matched to a gene: 12. The germline V gene has CDR1 MGHRA and CDR2 YSYEKL. The CDR3 loop spans 18 amino acids. CDR3 in DNA: TGCGCCAGCAGCCAAGACCGGCAGGGGGCTAGAGGAAAAGAGACCCAGTACTTC. Translation gives CASSQDRQGARGKETQYF.

The chain has TRBV7-9 and TRBJ1-4, with 7 bases identical to TRBD1. CDR3 length equals 16 residues. Germline loops: CDR1 SEHNR, CDR2 FQNEAQ (reference sequence). V lost 4 bases and J lost 5; bases outside the gene matches: 10. The chain's CDR3 is CASSSLPGTENEKLFF. As DNA, the CDR3 is TGTGCCAGCAGCTCCTTACCCGGGACAGAGAATGAAAAACTGTTTTTT.

The chain recombines TRBV5-6 with TRBJ2-5; 8 bases are a match to TRBD2. The CDR3 covers 14 residues. The ends lost 4 bases at V and 5 bases at J; junction bases unmatched: 7. Germline assignment: CDR1 SGHDT and CDR2 YYEEEE. The CDR3 nucleotides read TGTGCCAGCAGCGGGACTAGTTGGATGGAGACCCAGTACTTC. Amino acids: CASSGTSWMETQYF.

This chain links TRBV7-8 with TRBJ2-3; 10 nucleotides match TRBD2. Trimming cost V 5 bases and J 2 bases; bases outside gene matches: 10. Germline assignment: CDR1 SGHVS and CDR2 FQNEAQ. The CDR3 length is 17 residues. DNA for the CDR3: TGTGCCAGCAGCCACCAACCGACTAGCGGGTTCACAGATACGCAGTATTTT. This codes for CASSHQPTSGFTDTQYF.

The V gene is TRBV6-4, the J gene TRBJ1-1, with 12 bases that match TRBD1. Germline V lookup: CDR1 MRHNA, CDR2 SNTAGT. The ends lost 2 bases at V and 5 bases at J; junction bases unmatched: 3. The CDR3 has 15 amino acids. The CDR3 DNA reads as TGTGCCAGCAGTGACGGGACAGGGGGCAAGACTGAAGCTTTCTTT. Protein sequence: CASSDGTGGKTEAFF.

This sequence joins TRBV12-3 or TRBV12-4 and TRBJ2-5; 9 positions agree with TRBD2. J was trimmed by 5 bases and V by 8 bases; bases with no gene match: 3. The CDR3 is 12 amino acids. Written as DNA, the CDR3 is TGTGCCAGCGCGGGAGGGCCGGAGACCCAGTACTTC. Translation gives CASAGGPETQYF.

V usage is TRBV27 and J usage is TRBJ1-1; 7 bases fit TRBD1. CDR1 is MNHEY, CDR2 SMNVEV, per germline (reference sequence). V gave up 3 bases and J gave up 3 bases; unmatched junction bases: 1. The CDR3 loop spans 13 amino acids. Here the CDR3 reads CASSFTGDTEAFF. In nucleotides, the CDR3 is TGTGCCAGCAGTTTCACAGGGGACACTGAAGCTTTCTTT.

This sequence joins TRBV21-1 and TRBJ1-1; the table's D gene call, TRBD1, was not cross checked with the DNA. TRBV21-1 has pseudogene status. The CDR3 length is 16 residues. This CDR3 is CASSKVRGTGNTEAFF. The CDR3, as DNA: TGTGCCAGCAGCAAAGTTAGGGGGACAGGGAACACTGAAGCTTTCTTT.

This clone was detected only once. The chain uses TRBV28 and TRBJ1-1; TRBD1 might be the D (6 bases). The CDR3 has 14 amino acids. Per the germline V gene, CDR1 is MDHEN and CDR2 is SYDVKM. The ends were cut back, 6 bases at V and 0 bases at J, with 11 bases in the middle. In DNA form, the CDR3 reads TGTGCCAGCAGCACTACAGGGCTGAACACTGAAGCTTTCTTT. Translating gives CASSTTGLNTEAFF.

The V and J genes are TRBV29-1 and TRBJ2-2; D is possibly TRBD1 (5 bases). CDR1 SQVTM and CDR2 ANQGSEA come from the germline V gene. The CDR3 has 14 amino acids. V was shortened by 4 bases and J by 3 bases, with 12 bases between the two germline ends. The CDR3 loop reads CSVAGPLHTGELFF. The CDR3 DNA sequence: TGCAGCGTTGCAGGGCCCCTGCACACCGGGGAGCTGTTTTTT.

Concerning this clone: The identical CDR3 is also encoded by other nucleotide sequences in the sample. This chain joins TRBV5-1 and TRBJ1-2; the D gene is possibly TRBD1 (6 bases). Deletions cut 3 bases from V and 2 bases from J, with 8 bases between. This CDR3 has 13 residues. CDR1 and CDR2 from the germline V gene are SGHRS and YFSETQ. The CDR3 sequence is CASSSQGNYGYTF. CDR3 nucleotide sequence: TGCGCCAGCAGCTCACAGGGAAACTATGGCTACACCTTC.

Note on this clone: Different DNA sequences within this sample yield the same CDR3. The CDR3 nucleotides read TGTGCCAGCAGCTTAAGGCAGGGCTCCTACGAGCAGTACTTC. Translating gives CASSLRQGSYEQYF. This chain links TRBV11-2 with TRBJ2-7, with a possible D match to TRBD1 (5 bases). Germline values: CDR1 SGHAT, CDR2 FQNNGV. There are 14 residues in the CDR3. V dropped 2 bases and J dropped 0 bases, with 8 bases sitting between them.

V gene TRBV21-1 combines with J gene TRBJ2-7; the table calls TRBD1, which could not be checked here. TRBV21-1 constitutes a pseudogene. This CDR3 is built from 17 residues. CDR3 sequence reads: CASSKKEQGSSSYEQYF. CDR3 in DNA: TGTGCCAGCAGCAAAAAGGAACAGGGGTCAAGCTCCTACGAGCAGTACTTC.

The rearrangement uses TRBV6-4 and TRBJ2-3; tentatively, D is TRBD2 (6 bases). The CDR3 is 14 amino acids. Germline CDR1 is MRHNA and CDR2 is SNTAGT. Trimming removed 2 bases from V and 1 base from J, with 7 bases in between. CDR3 protein: CASSDQRGTDTQYF. The CDR3, as DNA: TGTGCCAGCAGTGACCAGCGGGGCACAGATACGCAGTATTTT.

V usage is TRBV5-1 and J usage is TRBJ2-7; TRBD2 might be the D (6 bases). The CDR3 consists of 14 residues. V was pared by 4 bases and J by 0 bases, with 11 bases between. Germline V gene data show CDR1 as SGHRS and CDR2 as YFSETQ. The DNA for the CDR3 is TGCGCCAGCAGCACCCAGACTAGCTCCTACGAGCAGTACTTC. It yields the protein CASSTQTSSYEQYF.

The rearrangement links TRBV30 to TRBJ2-5; 7 bases fit TRBD1. Germline V gene lookup returns CDR1 GTSNPN and CDR2 SVGIG (reference sequence). The length of the CDR3 is 14 residues. V lost 4 bases to trimming and J lost 2 bases; unmatched junction nucleotides: 7. In nucleotides, the CDR3 is TGTGCCTGGAACCAGGGACAGCCTCAAGAGACCCAGTACTTC. This codes for CAWNQGQPQETQYF.

The chain recombines TRBV11-1 with TRBJ1-6; D perhaps matches TRBD1 (5 bases). CDR3 length: 13 residues. V gave up 5 bases and J gave up 8 bases, with 10 bases separating them. Germline loops: CDR1 SGHAT, CDR2 FQDESV (reference sequence). The CDR3 bases are TGTGCCAGCAGCCGAGGCAGGGATTCACCCCTCCACTTT. It yields the protein CASSRGRDSPLHF.

The chain recombines TRBV3-1 (or the pseudogene TRBV3-2) with TRBJ2-7; TRBD1 aligns across 7 bases. The CDR3 loop spans 14 amino acids. In germline, CDR1 is LGHDT, CDR2 YNNKEL (reference sequence). J was trimmed by 0 bases and V by 6 bases; bases with no gene match: 5. The CDR3 here is CASSDRVSSYEQYF. CDR3 coding DNA: TGTGCCAGCAGTGACAGGGTAAGCTCCTACGAGCAGTACTTC.

This chain links TRBV23-1 with TRBJ1-2; no definite D call. TRBV23-1 is an open reading frame, and its role is uncertain. The V end was cut by 0 bases, the J end by 2 bases, with 10 bases between. The CDR3 spans 15 residues. The DNA for the CDR3 is TGCGCCAGCAGTCAATCCTTTGTATCCAACTATGGCTACACCTTC. This translates into CASSQSFVSNYGYTF.

The chain combines TRBV5-8 with TRBJ1-2, with TRBD1 as a possible D gene (5 bases). The CDR3 has 14 residues. Trimming took off 4 bases at V and 3 bases at J, with 13 bases between the two ends. The germline gives CDR1 SGHTS, CDR2 YDEGEE. The CDR3 sequence is CASSRGGDYYGYTF. Written as DNA, the CDR3 is TGTGCCAGCAGCCGTGGAGGGGATTACTATGGCTACACCTTC.

The chain recombines TRBV2 with TRBJ2-7; D is perhaps TRBD2 (6 bases). Germline lookup yields CDR1 SNHLY and CDR2 FYNNEI. The CDR3 is 16 amino acids. Trimming removed 5 bases at V and 2 bases at J, with 19 bases between. The CDR3 DNA reads as TGTGCCAGCAGTTCAAGTGGGCGGGGAACCCCCTACGAGCAGTACTTC. The encoded protein is CASSSSGRGTPYEQYF.

The chain carries TRBV5-4 and TRBJ1-1, with 7 bases fitting TRBD1. Germline loops: CDR1 SGHNT, CDR2 YYREEE (reference sequence). V lost 0 bases and J lost 8; bases outside the gene matches: 7. This CDR3 has 14 amino acids. The CDR3 nucleotides read TGTGCCAGCAGCTTGGAATGGGGACAGTCAGAAGCTTTCTTT. Translating it yields CASSLEWGQSEAFF.

This clone was found once. The genes are TRBV20-1 and TRBJ2-7, with 8 bases that match TRBD1. The CDR3 covers 11 residues. The V gene's germline CDR1 is DFQATT and CDR2 SNEGSKA (reference sequence). CDR3 residues: CSLDRGYEQYF. For the CDR3, the DNA is TGCAGCCTTGACAGGGGATACGAGCAGTACTTC.